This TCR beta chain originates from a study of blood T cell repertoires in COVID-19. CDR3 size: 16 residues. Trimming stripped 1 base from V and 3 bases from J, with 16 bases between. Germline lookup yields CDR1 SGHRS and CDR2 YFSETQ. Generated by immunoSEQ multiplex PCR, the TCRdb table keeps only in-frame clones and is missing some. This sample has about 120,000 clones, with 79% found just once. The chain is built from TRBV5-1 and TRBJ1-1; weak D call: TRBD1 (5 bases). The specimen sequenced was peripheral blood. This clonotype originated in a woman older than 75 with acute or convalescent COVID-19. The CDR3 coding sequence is TGCGCCAGCAGCTTGCAACCTGCAGGGCTAGACACTGAAGCTTTCTTT. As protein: CASSLQPAGLDTEAFF.